This passage covers 4 T cell receptor beta chains from one sample sequenced in a study of cytomegalovirus exposure and HLA in healthy donors. The data were produced by immunoSEQ multiplex PCR, yet TCRdb's version contains in-frame clones alone and is incomplete. Of 120,000 or so clones in the sample, 89% were seen once. Input material: PBMCs. All receptors derive from a woman in her late teens or twenties in good health and CMV-seronegative.

J is TRBJ2-3 and V is TRBV6-5; TRBD2 is a possible D gene (6 bases). Trimming pared 0 bases from V and 4 bases from J, leaving 11 bases between. The CDR3 length is 15 residues. The V gene's germline CDR1 is MNHEY and CDR2 SVGAGI. The CDR3 sequence is CASSYSAGLADTQYF. CDR3 coding DNA: TGTGCCAGCAGTTACTCGGCGGGGTTGGCAGATACGCAGTATTTT.

J is TRBJ2-1 and V is TRBV4-1; 14 positions match TRBD2. CDR3 length equals 18 residues. V gave up 1 base and J gave up 6 bases; unmatched junction bases: 8. Germline values: CDR1 MGHRA, CDR2 YSYEKL. As DNA, the CDR3 is TGCGCCAGCAGCCAAGGGCCGCCCGGGACTAGCGGGAGCAATGAGCAGTTCTTC. Translating it yields CASSQGPPGTSGSNEQFF.

The chain employs TRBV11-2 and TRBJ1-3, with TRBD1 as a possible D gene (6 bases). Per germline, CDR1 SGHAT and CDR2 FQNNGV. The CDR3 extends over 15 amino acids. V gave up 5 bases and J gave up 0 bases, with 11 bases separating them. DNA for the CDR3: TGTGCCAGCAGCACGAGGACAGTCTCTGGAAACACCATATATTTT. Its translation is CASSTRTVSGNTIYF.

The chain is built from TRBV25-1 and TRBJ1-1; D uncertain. The V gene's germline CDR1 is MGHDK and CDR2 SYGVNS. The CDR3 is 11 residues long. V was cut by 4 bases and J by 7 bases, with 7 bases left in between. As DNA, the CDR3 is TGTGCCAGCAGTGGGCTGATTGAAGCTTTCTTT. Amino acid sequence: CASSGLIEAFF.